This TCR beta chain originates from a study of T cell repertoires in aging, cancer and after chemotherapy. Overall study context: The full dataset contained some 8.7 million TCR reads.

Amplification of TCR beta used genomic DNA extracted from peripheral blood. V lost 2 bases to trimming and J lost 10 bases, with 6 bases between them. Germline CDR1 SGHTA, CDR2 FQGNSA. The CDR3 is 11 amino acids. TRB rearrangements spanning V, D and J were amplified using mixed TRB-A/B primers. Via MiXCR, TCRdb re-called the multiplex PCR reads, giving one row per CDR3 protein. This repertoire shows around 13,000 distinct CDR3 sequences, under 35% found once; its top ten account for about 9.9%. In its sample, this clonotype was seen a few times. This clonotype was sampled from a human donor with a blood cancer. This chain connects TRBV7-2 to TRBJ2-1; D is undetermined. The sample was blood. As DNA, the CDR3 is TGTGCCAGCAGCTTACGAGTGGAGCAGTTCTTC. It encodes CASSLRVEQFF.